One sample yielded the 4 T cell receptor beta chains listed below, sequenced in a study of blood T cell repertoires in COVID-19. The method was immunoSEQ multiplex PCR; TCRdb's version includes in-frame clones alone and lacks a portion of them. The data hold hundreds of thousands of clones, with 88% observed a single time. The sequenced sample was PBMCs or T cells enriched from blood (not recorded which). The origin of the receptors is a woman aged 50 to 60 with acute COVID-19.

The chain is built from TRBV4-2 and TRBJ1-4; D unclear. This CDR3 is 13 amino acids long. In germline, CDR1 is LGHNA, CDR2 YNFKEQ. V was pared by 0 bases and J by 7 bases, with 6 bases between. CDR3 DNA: TGTGCCAGCAGCCAAGATTCTAGTGAAAAACTGTTTTTT. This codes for CASSQDSSEKLFF.

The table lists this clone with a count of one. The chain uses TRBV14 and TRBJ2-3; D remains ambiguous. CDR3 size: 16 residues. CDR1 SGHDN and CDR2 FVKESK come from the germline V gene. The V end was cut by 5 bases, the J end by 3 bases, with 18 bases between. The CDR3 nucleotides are TGTGCCAGCAGCGCCTGGTTTGGAGTTCAGACAGATACGCAGTATTTT. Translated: CASSAWFGVQTDTQYF.

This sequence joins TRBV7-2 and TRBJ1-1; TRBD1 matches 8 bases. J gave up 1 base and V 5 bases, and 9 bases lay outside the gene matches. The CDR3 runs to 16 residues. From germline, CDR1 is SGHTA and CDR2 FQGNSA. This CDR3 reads CASSMSGGGKNTEAFF. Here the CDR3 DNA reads TGTGCCAGCAGCATGTCAGGGGGCGGCAAGAACACTGAAGCTTTCTTT. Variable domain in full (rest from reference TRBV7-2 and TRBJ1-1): GAGVSQSPSNKVTEKGKDVELRCDPISGHTALYWYRQSLGQGLEFLIYFQGNSAPDKSGLPSDRFSAERTGGSVSTLTIQRTQQEDSAVYLCASSMSGGGKNTEAFFGQGTRLTVV.

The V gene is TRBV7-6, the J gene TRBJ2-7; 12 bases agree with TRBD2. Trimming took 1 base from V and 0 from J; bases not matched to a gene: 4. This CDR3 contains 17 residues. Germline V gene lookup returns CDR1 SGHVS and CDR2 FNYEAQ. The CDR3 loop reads CASSLGLAGVGSYEQYF. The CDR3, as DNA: TGTGCCAGCAGCTTAGGACTAGCGGGAGTGGGCTCCTACGAGCAGTACTTC.